The 14 T cell receptor beta chains below all came from one sample that was sequenced in a study of response to subunit inactivated influenza vaccine. One entry per CDR3 protein, called by TCRdb with MiXCR from the RT-PCR reads. Of about 190,000 distinct CDR3 sequences listed, approximately 15% were seen once; the top ten hold about 28%. The sequencing used CD8+ T cells sorted from PBMCs, collected 5 to 6 days after vaccination. Source of these receptors: a man aged 45 to 65 who received an inactivated influenza vaccine.

This clonotype has just a few counts. The CDR3 region is CSAQGTSYNEQFF. The CDR3 DNA sequence: TGCAGTGCCCAAGGGACATCTTACAATGAGCAGTTCTTC. V usage is TRBV20-1 and J usage is TRBJ2-1; tentatively, D is TRBD1 (6 bases). The germline V gene encodes CDR1 DFQATT and CDR2 SNEGSKA (reference sequence). CDR3 length: 13 amino acids. V lost 6 bases, J lost 4 bases, and 13 bases lay in between.

Many counts were recorded for this clonotype. The chain carries TRBV4-2 and TRBJ2-1; D not resolved. The CDR3 totals 16 residues. CDR1 is LGHNA and CDR2 is YNFKEQ in the germline V gene. Trimming left V 1 base short and J 1 base short, with 11 bases between. CDR3 loop: CASSQVPFGSYNEQFF. CDR3 nucleotide sequence: TGTGCCAGCAGCCAAGTCCCTTTTGGATCCTACAATGAGCAGTTCTTC.

The sample holds a few counts of this clonotype. The chain uses TRBV9 and TRBJ1-3, with D hard to call. The CDR3 is 15 amino acids. Germline CDR1 SGDLS, CDR2 YYNGEE. The V end was cut by 0 bases, the J end by 0 bases, with 7 bases between. CDR3 region: CASSVDAFSGNTIYF. Written as DNA, the CDR3 is TGTGCCAGCAGCGTAGATGCCTTCTCTGGAAACACCATATATTTT. The whole variable domain, remainder taken from reference TRBV9 and TRBJ1-3, is DSGVTQTPKHLITATGQRVTLRCSPRSGDLSVYWYQQSLDQGLQFLIQYYNGEERAKGNILERFSAQQFPDLHSELNLSSLELGDSALYFCASSVDAFSGNTIYFGEGSWLTVV.

The chain combines TRBV11-2 with TRBJ2-5; no definite D call. V lost 1 base and J 2 bases, leaving 11 bases between the germline ends. CDR3 length equals 15 residues. Per germline, CDR1 SGHAT and CDR2 FQNNGV. The CDR3 DNA reads as TGTGCCAGCAGCTTAGTCGTGTCGAAACAAGAGACCCAGTACTTC. Amino acid sequence: CASSLVVSKQETQYF.

This chain joins TRBV7-9 and TRBJ2-7; D may correspond to TRBD1 or TRBD2 (5 bases each). The V gene lost 4 bases and the J gene lost 2 bases, with 15 bases spanning the gap. Germline CDR1 SEHNR, CDR2 FQNEAQ (reference sequence). This CDR3 is 15 amino acids long. CDR3 DNA sequence: TGTGCCAGCAGCTCTACCGGGACCGTCACCTACGAGCAGTACTTC. Its protein is CASSSTGTVTYEQYF.

This clonotype came up a few times. V usage is TRBV4-3 and J usage is TRBJ1-6, with 8 bases lining up with TRBD1. Losses at the gene ends were 4 bases for V and 4 bases for J; bases not matched to a gene: 9. This CDR3 is built from 17 residues. The germline CDR1 and CDR2 sequences are LGHNA and YSLEER. CDR3 protein: CASSRSQGADYNSPLHF. CDR3 coding DNA: TGCGCCAGCAGCCGATCCCAGGGGGCTGATTATAATTCACCCCTCCACTTT.

This clonotype was counted only a few times. The chain carries TRBV6-2 or TRBV6-3 and TRBJ2-1; 10 bases map to TRBD2. J lost 5 bases, V lost 5 bases, and 9 bases had no gene match. The length of the CDR3 is 16 residues. Germline lookup yields CDR1 MNHEY and CDR2 SVGEGT. Written as DNA, the CDR3 is TGTGCCAGCAGTGGTTCCGGGACTAGCGAAAACAATGAGCAGTTCTTC. This translates into CASSGSGTSENNEQFF.

This clonotype was counted only a few times. This chain uses TRBV5-1 with TRBJ1-1; no clear D gene. Germline V gene sequence: CDR1 SGHRS, CDR2 YFSETQ. The V end lost 5 bases, the J end lost 5 bases, and 13 bases lay between the germline ends. The CDR3 runs 13 residues. The CDR3 nucleotides read TGCGCCAGCAGTGCCCTACAGAATACTGAAGCTTTCTTT. It encodes CASSALQNTEAFF.

This clonotype was seen a handful of times. The V and J genes are TRBV14 and TRBJ1-2; 7 bases match TRBD1. The CDR3 extends over 16 amino acids. Germline V gene data show CDR1 as SGHDN and CDR2 as FVKESK. Unmatched junction bases numbered 15, after V lost 4 bases and J lost 7 bases. This CDR3 reads CASSPWGGGGIRGYTF. The CDR3 nucleotides are TGTGCCAGCAGCCCCTGGGGAGGGGGCGGGATACGTGGCTACACCTTC.

About this clonotype: The junction differs from germline at one of its ends, possibly a read error. The CDR3 region has the DNA TGCGCCAGCAGCCAAGAATGGGATCCTGGGCGGGGGTGTTCCTTC. Its protein product is CASSQEWDPGRGCSF. The V gene is TRBV4-1, the J gene TRBJ2-1, with 7 bases matching TRBD2. This CDR3 has 15 amino acids. In germline, CDR1 is MGHRA, CDR2 YSYEKL.

The chain uses TRBV24-1 and TRBJ2-2, with D uncertain. Trimming left V 3 bases short and J 7 bases short, with 2 bases between. The CDR3 totals 11 residues. Germline V CDR1 and CDR2: KGHDR, SFDVKD. CDR3 DNA sequence: TGTGCCACCAGTGATCTCGGGGAGCTGTTTTTT. Translating it yields CATSDLGELFF.

The chain recombines TRBV7-9 with TRBJ1-5; 7 bases match TRBD1. The V and J ends lost 5 bases and 0 bases, in that order; junction bases with no gene match: 4. CDR3 length equals 15 residues. Germline values: CDR1 SEHNR, CDR2 FQNEAQ (reference sequence). The CDR3: CASSRTGVSNQPQHF. The CDR3, as DNA: TGTGCCAGCAGCAGGACAGGAGTTAGCAATCAGCCCCAGCATTTT.

The genes are TRBV12-3 or TRBV12-4 and TRBJ2-1; D remains unclear. The CDR3 totals 14 residues. V lost 5 bases and J 3 bases, leaving 11 bases between the germline ends. CDR3 residues: CASSPFSDYNEQFF. CDR3 DNA: TGTGCCAGCAGTCCATTCTCGGACTACAATGAGCAGTTCTTC.

This clonotype was picked up a small number of times. The chain joins TRBV29-1 to TRBJ2-7; D remains unclear. The CDR3 is 10 residues long. The ends were cut back, 6 bases at V and 2 bases at J, with 5 bases in the middle. CDR1 and CDR2 from the germline V gene are SQVTM and ANQGSEA. CDR3 region: CSVVTYEQYF. The DNA of the CDR3 is TGCAGCGTGGTGACCTACGAGCAGTACTTC.